This T cell receptor (beta chain) was documented in a study of blood T cell repertoires in COVID-19. Across the study: From the United States, Italy and Spain came samples of acute and convalescent COVID-19. From T cells, B-cell-depleted T cells, or PBMCs came the material, which was cDNA or gDNA.

Authors' methods: The authors estimated nucleated cell counts from reference gene primer amplification. Assay used: immunoSEQ multiplex PCR; TCRdb lists only in-frame clones, some missing. V and J calls plus clone size are reproduced from that table; the DNA served to infer D and trimming. Among tens of thousands of clones listed, roughly 80% were seen once. The sequence derives from a man older than 75 with COVID-19, enrolled during active disease. The specimen was peripheral blood.

In DNA, the CDR3 is TGTGCCAGCAGCAAAGGCGGGTCGTACGAGCAGTACGTC. Translation: CASSKGGSYEQYV. The gene calls are TRBV21-1 and TRBJ2-7; the table's D call, TRBD2, has no DNA check behind it. TRBV21-1 is a documented pseudogene. The CDR3 covers 13 residues.